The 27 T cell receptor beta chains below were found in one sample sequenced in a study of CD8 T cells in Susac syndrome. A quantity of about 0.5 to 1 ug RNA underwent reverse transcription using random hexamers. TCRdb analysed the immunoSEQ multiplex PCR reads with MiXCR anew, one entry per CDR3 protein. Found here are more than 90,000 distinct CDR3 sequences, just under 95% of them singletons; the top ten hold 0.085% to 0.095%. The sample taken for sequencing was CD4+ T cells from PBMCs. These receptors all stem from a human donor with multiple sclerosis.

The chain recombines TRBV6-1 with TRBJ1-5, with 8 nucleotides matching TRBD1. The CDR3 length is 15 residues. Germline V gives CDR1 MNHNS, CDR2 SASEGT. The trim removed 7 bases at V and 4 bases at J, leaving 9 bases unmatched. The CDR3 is CASTRDRNLNQPQHF. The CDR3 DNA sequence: TGTGCCAGCACCCGGGACAGGAACCTTAATCAGCCCCAGCATTTT.

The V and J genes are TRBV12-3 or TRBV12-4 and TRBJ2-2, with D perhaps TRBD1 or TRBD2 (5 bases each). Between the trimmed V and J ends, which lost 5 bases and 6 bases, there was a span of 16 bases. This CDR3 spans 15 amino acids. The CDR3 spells CASSPWGRGSGELFF. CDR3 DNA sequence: TGTGCCAGCAGTCCCTGGGGACGCGGGTCCGGGGAGCTGTTTTTT.

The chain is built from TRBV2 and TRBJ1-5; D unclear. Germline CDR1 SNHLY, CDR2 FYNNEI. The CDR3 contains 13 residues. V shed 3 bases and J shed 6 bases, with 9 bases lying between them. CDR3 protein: CASSEASPQPQHF. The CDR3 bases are TGTGCCAGCAGTGAGGCGTCCCCTCAGCCCCAGCATTTT.

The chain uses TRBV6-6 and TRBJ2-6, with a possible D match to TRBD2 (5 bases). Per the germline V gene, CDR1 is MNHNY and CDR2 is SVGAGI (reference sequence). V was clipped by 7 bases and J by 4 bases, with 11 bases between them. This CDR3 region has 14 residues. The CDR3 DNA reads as TGTGCCAGCACCTTACCGGGGGGGGCCAACGTCCTGACTTTC. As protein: CASTLPGGANVLTF.

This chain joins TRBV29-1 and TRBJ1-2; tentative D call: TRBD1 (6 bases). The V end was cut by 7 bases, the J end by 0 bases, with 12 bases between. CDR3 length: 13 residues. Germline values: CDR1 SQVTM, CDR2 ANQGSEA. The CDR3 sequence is CSADGDTNYGYTF. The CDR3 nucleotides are TGCAGCGCTGACGGGGACACTAACTATGGCTACACCTTC.

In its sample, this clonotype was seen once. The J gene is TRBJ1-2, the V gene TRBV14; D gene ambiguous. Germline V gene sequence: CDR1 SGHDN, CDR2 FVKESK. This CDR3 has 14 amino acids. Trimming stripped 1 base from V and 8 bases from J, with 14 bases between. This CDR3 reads CASSQARSAGGYTF. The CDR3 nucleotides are TGTGCCAGCAGCCAAGCGAGATCGGCGGGAGGCTACACCTTC.

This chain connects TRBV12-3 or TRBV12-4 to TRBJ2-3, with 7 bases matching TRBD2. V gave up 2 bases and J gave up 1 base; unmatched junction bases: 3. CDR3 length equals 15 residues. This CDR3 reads CASSLYAGGTDTQYF. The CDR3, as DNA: TGTGCCAGCAGTTTATACGCGGGGGGCACAGATACGCAGTATTTT.

The CDR3 spells CSVVTTGVTEAFF. The CDR3 region has the DNA TGCAGCGTTGTCACGACAGGGGTAACTGAAGCTTTCTTT. The chain is built from TRBV29-1 and TRBJ1-1; 8 bases agree with TRBD1. Germline V gene data show CDR1 as SQVTM and CDR2 as ANQGSEA. The CDR3 consists of 13 residues. V shed 4 bases and J 5 bases; nucleotides not matched to a gene: 6. The full variable domain, with the rest looked up from reference TRBV29-1 and TRBJ1-1, is SAVISQKPSRDICQRGTSLTIQCQVDSQVTMMFWYRQQPGQSLTLIATANQGSEATYESGFVIDKFPISRPNLTFSTLTVSNMSPEDSSIYLCSVVTTGVTEAFFGQGTRLTVV.

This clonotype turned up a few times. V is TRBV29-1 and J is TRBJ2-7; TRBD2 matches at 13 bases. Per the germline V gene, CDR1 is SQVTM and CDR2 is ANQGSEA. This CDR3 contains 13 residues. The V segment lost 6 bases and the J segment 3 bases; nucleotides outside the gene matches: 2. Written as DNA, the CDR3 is TGCAGCGTGACTAGCGGGGGGCTCTACGAGCAGTACTTC. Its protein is CSVTSGGLYEQYF.

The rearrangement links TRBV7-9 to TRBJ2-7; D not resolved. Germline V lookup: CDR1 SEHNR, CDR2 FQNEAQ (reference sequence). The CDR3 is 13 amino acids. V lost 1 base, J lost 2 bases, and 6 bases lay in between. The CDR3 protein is CASSLEWTYEQYF. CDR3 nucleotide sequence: TGTGCCAGCAGCTTAGAGTGGACCTACGAGCAGTACTTC.

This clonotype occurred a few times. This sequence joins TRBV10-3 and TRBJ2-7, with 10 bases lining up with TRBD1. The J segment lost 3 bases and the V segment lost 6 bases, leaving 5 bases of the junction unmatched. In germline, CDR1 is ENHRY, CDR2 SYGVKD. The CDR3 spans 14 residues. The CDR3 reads CAIRTGTGDYEQYF. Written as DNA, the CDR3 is TGTGCCATCAGAACCGGGACAGGGGACTACGAGCAGTACTTC.

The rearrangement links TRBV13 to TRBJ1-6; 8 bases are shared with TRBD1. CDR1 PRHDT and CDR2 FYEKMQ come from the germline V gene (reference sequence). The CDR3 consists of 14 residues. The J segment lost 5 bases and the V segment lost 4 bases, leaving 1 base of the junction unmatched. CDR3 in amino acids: CASSSDRDNSPLHF. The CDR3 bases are TGTGCCAGCAGCTCGGACAGGGATAATTCACCCCTCCACTTT.

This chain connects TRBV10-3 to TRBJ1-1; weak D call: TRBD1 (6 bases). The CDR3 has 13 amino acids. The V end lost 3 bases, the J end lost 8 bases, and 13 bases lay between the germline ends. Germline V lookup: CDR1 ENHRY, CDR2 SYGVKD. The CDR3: CAISDFTGQEAFF. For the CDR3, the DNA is TGTGCCATCAGTGACTTCACAGGGCAGGAAGCTTTCTTT.

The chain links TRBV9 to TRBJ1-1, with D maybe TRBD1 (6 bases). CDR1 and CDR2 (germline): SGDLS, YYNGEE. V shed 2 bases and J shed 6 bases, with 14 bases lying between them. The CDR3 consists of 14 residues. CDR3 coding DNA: TGTGCCAGCAGCGTTAGACAGGATGATTCTGAAGCTTTCTTT. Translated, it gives CASSVRQDDSEAFF.

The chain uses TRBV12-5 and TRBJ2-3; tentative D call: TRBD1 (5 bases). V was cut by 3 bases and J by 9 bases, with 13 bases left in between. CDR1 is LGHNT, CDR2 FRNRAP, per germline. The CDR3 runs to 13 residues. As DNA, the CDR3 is TGTGCTAGTGGTTTACAGGAGAGGACGACGCAGTATTTT. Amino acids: CASGLQERTTQYF.

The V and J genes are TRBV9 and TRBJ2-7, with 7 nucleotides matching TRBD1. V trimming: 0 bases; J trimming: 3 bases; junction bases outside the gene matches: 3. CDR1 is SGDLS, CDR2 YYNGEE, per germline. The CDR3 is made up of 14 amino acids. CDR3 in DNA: TGTGCCAGCAGCGTAGGAGCAGGGGGCTACGAGCAGTACTTC. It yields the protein CASSVGAGGYEQYF.

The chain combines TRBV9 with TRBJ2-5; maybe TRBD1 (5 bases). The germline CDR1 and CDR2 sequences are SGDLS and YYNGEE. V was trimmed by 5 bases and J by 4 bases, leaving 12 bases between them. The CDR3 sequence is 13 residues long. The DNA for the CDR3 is TGTGCCAGCAGTGGGGCGTCGCGAGAGACCCAGTACTTC. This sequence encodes CASSGASRETQYF.

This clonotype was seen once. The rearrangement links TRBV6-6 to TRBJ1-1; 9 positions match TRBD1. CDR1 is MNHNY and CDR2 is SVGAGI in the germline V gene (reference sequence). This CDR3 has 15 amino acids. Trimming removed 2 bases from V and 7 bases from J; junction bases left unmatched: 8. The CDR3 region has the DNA TGTGCCAGCAGTTACGCCGGGACAGGGAGTAGTGAAGCTTTCTTT. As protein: CASSYAGTGSSEAFF.

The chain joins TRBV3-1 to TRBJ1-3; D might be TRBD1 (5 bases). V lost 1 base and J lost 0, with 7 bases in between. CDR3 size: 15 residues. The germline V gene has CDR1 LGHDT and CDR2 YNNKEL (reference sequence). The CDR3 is CASSQGRGSGNTIYF. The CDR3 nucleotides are TGTGCCAGCAGCCAAGGAAGGGGCTCTGGAAACACCATATATTTT.

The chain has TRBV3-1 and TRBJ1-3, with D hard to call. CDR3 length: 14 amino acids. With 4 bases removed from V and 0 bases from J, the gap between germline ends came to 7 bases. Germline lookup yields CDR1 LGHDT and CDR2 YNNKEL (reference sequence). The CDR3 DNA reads TGTGCCAGCAGCCGGATGAACTCTGGAAACACCATATATTTT. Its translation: CASSRMNSGNTIYF.

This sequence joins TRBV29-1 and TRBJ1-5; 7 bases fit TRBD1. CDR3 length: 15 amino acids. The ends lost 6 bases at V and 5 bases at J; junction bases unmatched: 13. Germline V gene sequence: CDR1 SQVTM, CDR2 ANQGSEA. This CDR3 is CSVSQGTKSDQPQHF. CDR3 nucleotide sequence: TGCAGCGTCTCACAGGGGACTAAGAGTGATCAGCCCCAGCATTTT. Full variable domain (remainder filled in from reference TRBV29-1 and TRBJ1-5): SAVISQKPSRDICQRGTSLTIQCQVDSQVTMMFWYRQQPGQSLTLIATANQGSEATYESGFVIDKFPISRPNLTFSTLTVSNMSPEDSSIYLCSVSQGTKSDQPQHFGDGTRLSIL.

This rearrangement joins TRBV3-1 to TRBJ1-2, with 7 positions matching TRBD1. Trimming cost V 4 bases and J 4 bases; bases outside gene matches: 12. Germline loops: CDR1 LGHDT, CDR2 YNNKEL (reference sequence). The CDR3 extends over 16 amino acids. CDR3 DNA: TGTGCCAGCAGCCTAGCAGGCCGGGACAGTCTCTATGGCTACACCTTC. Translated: CASSLAGRDSLYGYTF.

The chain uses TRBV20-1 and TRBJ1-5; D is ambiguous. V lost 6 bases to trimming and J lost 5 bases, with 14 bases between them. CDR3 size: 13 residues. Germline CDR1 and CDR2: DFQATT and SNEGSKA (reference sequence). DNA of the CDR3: TGCAGTGCCACCCCGGGAAGCGATCAGCCCCAGCATTTT. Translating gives CSATPGSDQPQHF.

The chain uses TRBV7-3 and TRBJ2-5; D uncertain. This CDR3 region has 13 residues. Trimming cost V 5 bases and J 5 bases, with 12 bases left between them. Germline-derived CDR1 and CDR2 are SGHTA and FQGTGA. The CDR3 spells CASSRTLEETQYF. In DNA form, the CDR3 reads TGTGCCAGCAGCAGGACCCTGGAGGAGACCCAGTACTTC.

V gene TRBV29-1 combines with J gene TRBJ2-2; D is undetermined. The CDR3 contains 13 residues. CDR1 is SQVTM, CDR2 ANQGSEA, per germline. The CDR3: CTVKKQNTGELFF. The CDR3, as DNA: TGCACCGTGAAGAAGCAGAACACCGGGGAGCTGTTTTTT.

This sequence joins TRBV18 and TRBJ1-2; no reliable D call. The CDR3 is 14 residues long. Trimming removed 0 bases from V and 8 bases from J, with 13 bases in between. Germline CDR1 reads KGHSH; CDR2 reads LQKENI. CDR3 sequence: CASSPPVQVGGYTF. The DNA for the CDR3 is TGTGCCAGCTCACCACCGGTCCAGGTCGGGGGCTACACCTTC.

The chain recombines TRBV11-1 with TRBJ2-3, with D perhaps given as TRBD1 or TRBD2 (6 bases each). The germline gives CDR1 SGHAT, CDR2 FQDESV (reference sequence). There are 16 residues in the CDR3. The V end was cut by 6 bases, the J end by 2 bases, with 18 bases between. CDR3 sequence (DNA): TGTGCCAGCAGAGGGGGGACTCGAAGCCTCACAGATACGCAGTATTTT. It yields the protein CASRGGTRSLTDTQYF.